This passage covers 17 T cell receptor beta chains from one sample sequenced in a study of T cell responses to AZD1222 COVID-19 vaccine. Clones were sequenced by immunoSEQ multiplex PCR, and TCRdb holds only the in-frame ones, with some missing. Counted here are about 140,000 clones, approximately 89% occurring once; the ten biggest clones make up 4.7%. The material was peripheral blood, obtained on day 0 of AZD1222 vaccination. Receptors originate from an adult in good health.

This chain connects TRBV5-8 to TRBJ2-2; D unresolved. The CDR3 covers 15 residues. Trimming removed 4 bases from V and 2 bases from J, with 12 bases in between. CDR1 and CDR2 (germline): SGHTS, YDEGEE. CDR3 region: CASSPAPANTGELFF. CDR3 sequence (DNA): TGTGCCAGCAGCCCGGCCCCCGCTAACACCGGGGAGCTGTTTTTT.

The V gene is TRBV7-9, the J gene TRBJ2-1, with D possibly TRBD2 on 5 matching bases. The V and J ends lost 5 bases and 6 bases respectively, with 11 bases between them. Looked up from germline, CDR1 is SEHNR and CDR2 is FQNEAQ (reference sequence). The CDR3 consists of 13 residues. The chain's CDR3 is CASSRRRSNEQFF. The CDR3 coding sequence is TGTGCCAGCAGCCGGCGGAGGTCCAATGAGCAGTTCTTC.

The chain employs TRBV5-6 and TRBJ1-2, with a possible D match to TRBD1 (5 bases). Germline CDR1 reads SGHDT; CDR2 reads YYEEEE. The germline V and J ends were trimmed by 4 bases and 0 bases, with 7 bases remaining between them. The CDR3 spans 13 residues. Written as DNA, the CDR3 is TGTGCCAGCAGCCGACAGCCTAACTATGGCTACACCTTC. The encoded protein is CASSRQPNYGYTF.

The chain carries TRBV5-1 and TRBJ1-1, with D perhaps matching TRBD1 (5 bases). Germline values: CDR1 SGHRS, CDR2 YFSETQ. The germline V and J ends were trimmed by 4 bases and 0 bases, with 10 bases remaining between them. This CDR3 contains 14 residues. This CDR3 is CASSLGPLNTEAFF. In DNA, the CDR3 is TGCGCCAGCAGCCTGGGACCGCTGAACACTGAAGCTTTCTTT.

Notes on this clone: The junction differs from germline at one of its ends, possibly a read error. The V and J genes are TRBV11-2 and TRBJ1-2, with no clear D. CDR3 length equals 14 residues. Germline V CDR1 and CDR2: SGHAT, FQNNGV. CDR3 protein: CVSSLVMGSYGYTF. The DNA for the CDR3 is TGTGTCAGCAGCTTAGTTATGGGAAGCTATGGCTACACCTTC.

The chain links TRBV5-1 to TRBJ2-7; 9 bases agree with TRBD2. Germline loops: CDR1 SGHRS, CDR2 YFSETQ. V shed 4 bases, J shed 5 bases, and the junction held 10 bases outside the gene matches. The CDR3 has 15 amino acids. The CDR3 loop is CASSNLAGVLNEQYF. The CDR3 DNA follows: TGCGCCAGCAGCAATTTAGCGGGGGTTTTGAACGAGCAGTACTTC.

This chain links TRBV12-5 with TRBJ2-1; 12 bases align to TRBD1. J was trimmed by 9 bases and V by 5 bases; bases with no gene match: 11. CDR1 and CDR2 (germline): LGHNT, FRNRAP. This CDR3 spans 16 amino acids. As DNA, the CDR3 is TGTGCTAGTGGTCCCTGGGGACAGGGGGCAGGTAGTGAGCAGTTCTTC. As protein: CASGPWGQGAGSEQFF. The entire variable domain, with the rest obtained from reference TRBV12-5 and TRBJ2-1, is as follows: DARVTQTPRHKVTEMGQEVTMRCQPILGHNTVFWYRQTMMQGLELLAYFRNRAPLDDSGMPKDRFSAEMPDATLATLKIQPSEPRDSAVYFCASGPWGQGAGSEQFFGPGTRLTVL.

The rearrangement links TRBV27 to TRBJ2-7; 8 nucleotides line up with TRBD1. This CDR3 comprises 13 residues. CDR1 MNHEY and CDR2 SMNVEV come from the germline V gene (reference sequence). V trimming: 3 bases; J trimming: 9 bases; junction bases outside the gene matches: 7. CDR3 DNA: TGTGCCAGCAGTTTTGCGCAGGGGGCGCGGCAGTACTTC. Residues: CASSFAQGARQYF.

The chain has TRBV15 and TRBJ2-7; D not resolved. Trimming left V 5 bases short and J 4 bases short, with 15 bases between. CDR1 and CDR2 from the germline V gene are LNHNV and YYDKDF (reference sequence). This CDR3 has 14 residues. CDR3 in DNA: TGTGCCACCAGCCCCCCGCCCGCCCAATACGAGCAGTACTTC. This translates into CATSPPPAQYEQYF. Drawing the rest from reference TRBV15 and TRBJ2-7, the complete variable domain is DAMVIQNPRYQVTQFGKPVTLSCSQTLNHNVMYWYQQKSSQAPKLLFHYYDKDFNNEADTPDNFQSRRPNTSFCFLDIRSPGLGDTAMYLCATSPPPAQYEQYFGPGTRLTVT.

The rearrangement uses TRBV29-1 and TRBJ1-2; 7 nucleotides match TRBD1. Trimming took 0 bases from V and 2 from J; bases not matched to a gene: 9. The germline V gene has CDR1 SQVTM and CDR2 ANQGSEA. The CDR3 contains 16 residues. CDR3 nucleotide sequence: TGCAGCGTTGAAGACCCTAGAGGGGGCTGGAACTATGGCTACACCTTC. This gives the protein CSVEDPRGGWNYGYTF.

The genes are TRBV4-2 and TRBJ1-5, with D maybe TRBD1 (5 bases). The CDR3 extends over 15 amino acids. V lost 4 bases to trimming and J lost 0 bases, with 10 bases between them. Germline V CDR1 and CDR2: LGHNA, YNFKEQ. DNA of the CDR3: TGTGCCAGCAGCCCCGACAGTTTTAGCAATCAGCCCCAGCATTTT. The encoded protein is CASSPDSFSNQPQHF.

This rearrangement joins TRBV6-5 to TRBJ2-5; 10 bases map to TRBD1. Germline V gene data show CDR1 as MNHEY and CDR2 as SVGAGI. The CDR3 extends over 16 amino acids. The V segment lost 4 bases and the J segment 3 bases; nucleotides outside the gene matches: 8. The CDR3 reads CASSSHPGTGEETQYF. The CDR3 DNA follows: TGTGCCAGCAGTTCCCACCCCGGGACAGGGGAAGAGACCCAGTACTTC.

This chain links TRBV12-5 with TRBJ1-2; D gene uncertain. The CDR3 sequence is 12 residues long. The V end lost 5 bases, the J end lost 0 bases, and 4 bases lay between the germline ends. Looked up from germline, CDR1 is LGHNT and CDR2 is FRNRAP. The CDR3 coding sequence is TGTGCTAGTGGTGGTTCTAACTATGGCTACACCTTC. This encodes CASGGSNYGYTF.

CDR3 in amino acids: CASSFGSSYNSPLHF. The CDR3 DNA reads as TGTGCCAGCAGCTTCGGGAGCTCCTATAATTCACCCCTCCACTTT. This chain joins TRBV5-5 and TRBJ1-6, with unresolved D. Looked up from germline, CDR1 is SGHKS and CDR2 is YYEKEE (reference sequence). This CDR3 has 15 residues. Deletions cut 2 bases from V and 0 bases from J, with 6 bases between.

The CDR3 sequence is CASSLESGGALNEQFF. The CDR3 region has the DNA TGTGCCAGCAGCTTAGAGAGCGGGGGGGCCTTGAATGAGCAGTTCTTC. V and J are TRBV7-2 and TRBJ2-1; 10 bases map to TRBD2. This CDR3 contains 16 residues. The germline gives CDR1 SGHTA, CDR2 FQGNSA. After removal of 1 base from V and 7 bases from J, the junction contained 7 bases not matched to a gene.

The rearrangement uses TRBV5-1 and TRBJ2-3, with D possibly matching TRBD1 (7 bases). Germline V gives CDR1 SGHRS, CDR2 YFSETQ. V lost 7 bases and J 3 bases, leaving 18 bases between the germline ends. The CDR3 is made up of 15 amino acids. CDR3 region: CASRPGGGGTDTQYF. The CDR3 region has the DNA TGCGCCAGCCGACCCGGAGGGGGCGGAACAGATACGCAGTATTTT.

V is TRBV2 and J is TRBJ2-1; 9 bases are a match to TRBD1. Germline V lookup: CDR1 SNHLY, CDR2 FYNNEI. The trim removed 6 bases at V and 6 bases at J, leaving 15 bases unmatched. The CDR3 consists of 17 residues. In nucleotides, the CDR3 is TGTGCCAGCAGGAAGGCCCTCCGGGACAGGGATTCCAATGAGCAGTTCTTC. Amino acid sequence: CASRKALRDRDSNEQFF.